What follows are 16 T cell receptor beta chains derived from one specimen sequenced in a study of T-cell reconstitution after alpha-beta-depleted transplantation in children. During its preparation, the TCRbeta library received unique molecular identifiers. TCRdb re-analysed the PCR reads in MiXCR, keeping a single row per CDR3 protein. The sample includes 610,000 or so distinct CDR3 sequences, 25% to 30% of them seen just once. Sequenced material: PBMCs, taken before TCRalphabeta/CD19-depleted stem cell transplant. All receptors derive from a boy under two years old with Wiskott-Aldrich syndrome, due to receive a stem cell transplant.

This clonotype was seen a few times. The rearrangement uses TRBV7-9 and TRBJ2-4; tentatively, D is TRBD2 (6 bases). Germline V gene lookup returns CDR1 SEHNR and CDR2 FQNEAQ (reference sequence). V lost 5 bases and J 1 base, leaving 18 bases between the germline ends. The CDR3 loop spans 17 amino acids. The CDR3 protein is CASSRLGGGLAKNIQYF. The CDR3 nucleotides are TGTGCCAGCAGCCGACTTGGGGGAGGCTTGGCCAAAAACATTCAGTACTTC.

This clonotype was detected only a few times. The chain combines TRBV5-1 with TRBJ2-1, with 8 nucleotides matching TRBD1. CDR1 SGHRS and CDR2 YFSETQ come from the germline V gene. V was pared by 0 bases and J by 12 bases, with 5 bases of the junction left unmatched. This CDR3 is built from 13 residues. The CDR3 DNA follows: TGCGCCAGCAGCTTGGACGACAGGGGAGGGCAGTTCTTC. Residues: CASSLDDRGGQFF.

This clonotype appeared a few times. The chain uses TRBV4-2 and TRBJ2-7; TRBD1 matches 10 bases. Germline-derived CDR1 and CDR2 are LGHNA and YNFKEQ. This CDR3 comprises 16 residues. J was trimmed by 9 bases and V by 5 bases; bases with no gene match: 16. The CDR3 loop is CASSVRPGQGYLRQYF. The CDR3 coding sequence is TGTGCCAGCAGCGTACGTCCGGGACAGGGGTATCTTAGGCAGTACTTC.

V is TRBV5-1 and J is TRBJ1-1; D unclear. The CDR3 covers 15 residues. Germline V gene sequence: CDR1 SGHRS, CDR2 YFSETQ. V gave up 2 bases and J gave up 4 bases, with 15 bases separating them. The CDR3 reads CASSFKGILSTEAFF. DNA of the CDR3: TGCGCCAGCAGCTTCAAGGGTATTCTGAGCACTGAAGCTTTCTTT.

A few counts support this clonotype. V gene TRBV14 combines with J gene TRBJ2-1; 10 positions agree with TRBD2. V was clipped by 4 bases and J by 2 bases; unmatched bases: 5. The CDR3 runs to 16 residues. Germline CDR1 and CDR2: SGHDN and FVKESK. In DNA form, the CDR3 reads TGTGCCAGCAGCCGCGCACTAGCGGGAACCTACAATGAGCAGTTCTTC. Protein: CASSRALAGTYNEQFF.

In its sample, this clonotype was seen a few times. V and J are TRBV10-1 and TRBJ2-3, with D unclear. Trimming left V 4 bases short and J 2 bases short, with 7 bases between. The CDR3 contains 13 residues. Germline CDR1 reads WNHNN; CDR2 reads SYGVQD (reference sequence). The CDR3 reads CASSGPTTDTQYF. The CDR3, as DNA: TGCGCCAGCAGTGGGCCGACCACAGATACGCAGTATTTT.

This chain joins TRBV5-1 and TRBJ2-7; TRBD1 agrees at 8 bases. This CDR3 has 15 residues. Germline CDR1 is SGHRS and CDR2 is YFSETQ. The junction had 7 bases not matched to a gene; V was cut back by 2 bases and J by 3 bases. The CDR3 region has the DNA TGCGCCAGCAGCTTACTACAGGGGGGAGTCTACGAGCAGTACTTC. This encodes CASSLLQGGVYEQYF.

This clonotype has only a few counts. The chain links TRBV20-1 to TRBJ2-1; D not resolved. V was clipped by 4 bases and J by 9 bases, with 10 bases between them. CDR3 length equals 11 residues. From germline, CDR1 is DFQATT and CDR2 SNEGSKA (reference sequence). CDR3 protein: CSANRLVEQFF. Written as DNA, the CDR3 is TGCAGTGCTAATAGGTTGGTTGAGCAGTTCTTC.

This clonotype was observed a few times. The gene calls are TRBV12-3 or TRBV12-4 and TRBJ2-1; 11 bases align to TRBD2. Germline trimming cut 3 bases from V and 4 bases from J; bases unmatched to any gene: 8. CDR3 length: 17 amino acids. CDR3 residues: CASSLNSGRASYNEQFF. As DNA, the CDR3 is TGTGCCAGCAGTTTGAATAGCGGGAGGGCGAGTTACAATGAGCAGTTCTTC.

This clonotype was counted only a few times. This chain joins TRBV20-1 and TRBJ2-1; 11 bases align to TRBD2. J lost 3 bases, V lost 5 bases, and 6 bases had no gene match. Germline CDR1 reads DFQATT; CDR2 reads SNEGSKA (reference sequence). The CDR3 is made up of 15 amino acids. The CDR3 sequence: CSAHPGTSGYNEQFF. The CDR3, as DNA: TGCAGTGCTCACCCCGGGACTAGCGGCTACAATGAGCAGTTCTTC.

This chain uses TRBV5-1 with TRBJ1-1; D call uncertain. CDR3 length equals 13 residues. Germline V gene data show CDR1 as SGHRS and CDR2 as YFSETQ. The V gene lost 4 bases and the J gene lost 5 bases, with 12 bases spanning the gap. This CDR3 reads CASSGNEGTEAFF. CDR3 nucleotides: TGCGCCAGCAGCGGAAACGAAGGTACTGAAGCTTTCTTT.

This clonotype was detected a few times. This chain connects TRBV6-1 to TRBJ2-1; the D call may be TRBD1 or TRBD2 (6 bases each). This CDR3 is built from 16 residues. V was cut by 7 bases and J by 0 bases, with 16 bases left in between. CDR1 and CDR2 from the germline V gene are MNHNS and SASEGT. CDR3 residues: CASTWGAGSSYNEQFF. DNA of the CDR3: TGTGCCAGCACCTGGGGGGCGGGGAGCTCCTACAATGAGCAGTTCTTC.

The CDR3 is CASSSKREKLFF. CDR3 sequence (DNA): TGTGCCAGCAGCTCGAAGAGGGAAAAACTGTTTTTT. This chain links TRBV5-6 with TRBJ1-4, with no clear D. This CDR3 is 12 amino acids long. V was cut by 3 bases and J by 8 bases, with 8 bases left in between. Germline CDR1 and CDR2: SGHDT and YYEEEE. Using reference TRBV5-6 and TRBJ1-4 for the parts outside the CDR3, the full variable domain is DAGVTQSPTHLIKTRGQQVTLRCSPKSGHDTVSWYQQALGQGPQFIFQYYEEEERQRGNFPDRFSGHQFPNYSSELNVNALLLGDSALYLCASSSKREKLFFGSGTQLSVL.

The rearrangement joins TRBV2 to TRBJ2-1; no definite D call. CDR1 is SNHLY and CDR2 is FYNNEI in the germline V gene. The CDR3 is 11 amino acids. V was pared by 4 bases and J by 15 bases, with 13 bases between. The CDR3 nucleotides are TGTGCCAGCAGTGTTGGCATAATACCGTTCTTC. This gives the protein CASSVGIIPFF.

V is TRBV5-1 and J is TRBJ2-1; weak D call: TRBD2 (5 bases). Trimming removed 3 bases from V and 10 bases from J, with 11 bases in between. Germline V CDR1 and CDR2: SGHRS, YFSETQ. The CDR3 spans 12 residues. CDR3 nucleotide sequence: TGCGCCAGCAGCTCCCGTCGAGGGGAGCAGTTCTTC. It codes for CASSSRRGEQFF.

Only a few counts were recorded for this clonotype. The V gene is TRBV5-1, the J gene TRBJ2-7; perhaps D is TRBD1 or TRBD2 (5 bases each). The germline V gene encodes CDR1 SGHRS and CDR2 YFSETQ. V was shortened by 1 base and J by 2 bases, with 13 bases between the two germline ends. This CDR3 is built from 15 residues. The CDR3 reads CASSLRGDGPYEQYF. The CDR3 bases are TGCGCCAGCAGCTTGAGAGGGGACGGACCCTACGAGCAGTACTTC.